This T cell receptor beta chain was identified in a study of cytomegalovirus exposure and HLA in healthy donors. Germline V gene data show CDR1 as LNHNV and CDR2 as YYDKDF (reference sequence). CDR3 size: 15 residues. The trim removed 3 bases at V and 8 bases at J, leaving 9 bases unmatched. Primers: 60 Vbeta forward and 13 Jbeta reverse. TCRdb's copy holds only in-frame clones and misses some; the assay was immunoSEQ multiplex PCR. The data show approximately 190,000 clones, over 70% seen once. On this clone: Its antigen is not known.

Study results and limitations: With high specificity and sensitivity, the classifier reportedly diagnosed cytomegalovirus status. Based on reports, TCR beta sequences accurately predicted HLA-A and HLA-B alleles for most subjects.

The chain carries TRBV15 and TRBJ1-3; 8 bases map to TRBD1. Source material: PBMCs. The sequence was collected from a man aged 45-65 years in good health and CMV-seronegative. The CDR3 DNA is TGTGCCACCAGCAGCCGCCAGGGGGCTACGGACACCATATATTTT. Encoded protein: CATSSRQGATDTIYF.